This record covers a single T cell receptor (beta chain). What it binds is not known. The CDR3 extends over 14 amino acids. From germline, CDR1 is SGHAT and CDR2 FQNNGV. V was clipped by 6 bases and J by 3 bases, with 12 bases between them. The assay was immunoSEQ multiplex PCR, and TCRdb's table has in-frame clones only and misses some. The sample includes around 68,000 clones, about 88% seen only once; the top ten take roughly 17%. This entry belongs to a study of OX40 agonist ivuxolimab in advanced cancers. Study-wide context: Three dose-escalation patients had partial responses: one with hepatocellular carcinoma and two with cutaneous melanoma.

Broader study findings: Which antigen the expanded peripheral T cells recognized is unknown. Clonal expansion from baseline to week 6 occurred in both CD4+ and CD8+ T cells. The average count of expanded clones was higher among CD8+ T cells than among CD4+.

The starting material was CD4+ or CD8+ T cells sorted from blood, obtained in a trial of the OX40 agonist ivuxolimab. This TCR derives from an adult with an advanced solid tumor such as melanoma, head and neck, liver or kidney cancer. V and J are TRBV11-2 and TRBJ2-1; D ambiguous. The CDR3, as DNA: TGTGCCAGCAGTCCCATGGATCTCTACAATGAGCAGTTCTTC. It codes for CASSPMDLYNEQFF.